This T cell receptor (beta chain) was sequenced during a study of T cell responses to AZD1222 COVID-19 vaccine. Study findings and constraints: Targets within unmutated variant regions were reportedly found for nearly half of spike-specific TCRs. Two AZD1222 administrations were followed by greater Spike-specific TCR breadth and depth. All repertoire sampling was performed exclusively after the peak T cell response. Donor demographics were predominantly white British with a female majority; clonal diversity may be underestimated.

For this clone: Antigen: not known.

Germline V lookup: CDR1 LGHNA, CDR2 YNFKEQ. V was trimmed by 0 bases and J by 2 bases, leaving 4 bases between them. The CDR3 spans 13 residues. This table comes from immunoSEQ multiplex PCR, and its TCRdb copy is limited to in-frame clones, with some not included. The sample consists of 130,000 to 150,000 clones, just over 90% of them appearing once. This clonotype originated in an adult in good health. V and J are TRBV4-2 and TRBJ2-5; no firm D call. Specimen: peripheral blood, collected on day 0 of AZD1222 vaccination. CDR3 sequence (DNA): TGTGCCAGCAGCCAAGAACAGCAAGAGACCCAGTACTTC. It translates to CASSQEQQETQYF.